The clone carrying this TCR beta chain showed up just a few times. Its antigen is not known. The cDNA had a unique molecular identifier and a template-switch universal primer site. TCRdb re-called the 5' RACE reads with MiXCR, one entry per CDR3 protein. The sample has about 390,000 distinct CDR3 sequences; 9% to 10% are singletons. The data were taken from a study of identical twins. General observations from the study: Possibly, invariant MAIT and iNKT cells partly confounded zero-insertion analyses.

Germline values: CDR1 SGHRS, CDR2 YFSETQ. This CDR3 has 16 residues. The V end lost 3 bases, the J end lost 12 bases, and 24 bases lay between the germline ends. The sample was naive T cells sorted from blood. The source is a woman aged 45 to 65 in good health. The V and J genes are TRBV5-1 and TRBJ1-4; a weak D match, TRBD1 (5 bases). The CDR3 nucleotides read TGCGCCAGCAGCTCTAGACAGTCCGGATCTTGGAGTCAACTGTTTTTT. Protein sequence: CASSSRQSGSWSQLFF.